These T cell receptor beta chains were read from a single sample in a study of cytomegalovirus exposure and HLA in healthy donors. Repertoires were generated with immunoSEQ multiplex PCR, while TCRdb's copy carries only in-frame clones and drops some. The data contain 85,000 to 130,000 clones, roughly 82% of them singletons. The specimen sequenced was PBMCs. The receptors stem from a man aged 50-60 years in good health and CMV-seronegative. Both conserved end residues are part of each CDR3. The order of the fields is CDR3 protein, CDR3 DNA, D gene, V gene, J gene, CDR3 length, clone size. The D gene is left open where the match is weak. Clone size, where shown, is once, few, many, or a class for clones that have expanded.

CDR3 protein: CASSPRTLLADTQYF
CDR3 DNA: TGTGCCAGTAGTCCCCGGACTCTTTTGGCAGATACGCAGTATTTT
D gene: NA
V gene: TRBV19
J gene: TRBJ2-3
CDR3 length: 15
clone size: NA

CDR3 protein: CSASLNGLQYF
CDR3 DNA: TGCAGTGCTAGCCTCAACGGACTCCAGTATTTT
D gene: NA
V gene: TRBV20-1
J gene: TRBJ2-3
CDR3 length: 11
clone size: NA

CDR3 protein: CASRLAGFTDTQYF
CDR3 DNA: TGTGCCAGCAGACTAGCGGGGTTCACAGATACGCAGTATTTT
D gene: TRBD2
V gene: TRBV27
J gene: TRBJ2-3
CDR3 length: 14
clone size: NA

CDR3 protein: CASSLAGGDSGYNEQFF
CDR3 DNA: TGTGCCAGCAGCTTAGCGGGTGGGGACTCAGGCTACAATGAGCAGTTCTTC
D gene: NA
V gene: TRBV7-3
J gene: TRBJ2-1
CDR3 length: 17
clone size: NA

CDR3 protein: CASSPGTGEETQYF
CDR3 DNA: TGTGCCAGCAGCCCAGGGACAGGGGAAGAGACCCAGTACTTC
D gene: TRBD1
V gene: TRBV7-2
J gene: TRBJ2-5
CDR3 length: 14
clone size: once

CDR3 protein: CASGPPEGQETQYF
CDR3 DNA: TGTGCTAGTGGTCCCCCTGAGGGCCAAGAGACCCAGTACTTC
D gene: NA
V gene: TRBV12-5
J gene: TRBJ2-5
CDR3 length: 14
clone size: few

CDR3 protein: CASSKYRTAYNEQFF
CDR3 DNA: TGTGCCAGCAGCAAGTATCGGACAGCATACAATGAGCAGTTCTTC
D gene: NA
V gene: TRBV28
J gene: TRBJ2-1
CDR3 length: 15
clone size: NA

CDR3 protein: CASSLGGTGYQPQHF
CDR3 DNA: TGTGCCAGCAGCTTAGGCGGGACGGGGTATCAGCCCCAGCATTTT
D gene: NA
V gene: TRBV11-2
J gene: TRBJ1-5
CDR3 length: 15
clone size: NA

CDR3 protein: CASSYSGAGPEQYF
CDR3 DNA: TGTGCCAGCAGTTACTCAGGGGCAGGGCCCGAGCAGTACTTC
D gene: NA
V gene: TRBV6-6
J gene: TRBJ2-7
CDR3 length: 14
clone size: NA

CDR3 protein: CASSLRDIAYEQYF
CDR3 DNA: TGTGCCAGCAGCTTGAGGGACATAGCCTACGAGCAGTACTTC
D gene: NA
V gene: TRBV5-8
J gene: TRBJ2-7
CDR3 length: 14
clone size: NA

CDR3 protein: CASSPNRISKKGKNIQYF
CDR3 DNA: TGTGCCAGCAGCCCTAACAGGATTTCGAAAAAGGGCAAAAACATTCAGTACTTC
D gene: NA
V gene: TRBV7-8
J gene: TRBJ2-4
CDR3 length: 18
clone size: NA

CDR3 protein: CSVLSTDTQYF
CDR3 DNA: TGCAGCGTTCTTAGCACAGATACGCAGTATTTT
D gene: NA
V gene: TRBV29-1
J gene: TRBJ2-3
CDR3 length: 11
clone size: NA

CDR3 protein: CASRRTGTSGGEQYF
CDR3 DNA: TGTGCCAGCAGACGTACCGGGACTAGCGGGGGCGAGCAGTACTTC
D gene: TRBD2
V gene: TRBV7-2
J gene: TRBJ2-7
CDR3 length: 15
clone size: NA

CDR3 protein: CASSVYGQGAIDTQYF
CDR3 DNA: TGTGCCAGCAGCGTATATGGACAGGGGGCCATAGATACGCAGTATTTT
D gene: TRBD1
V gene: TRBV9
J gene: TRBJ2-3
CDR3 length: 16
clone size: NA

CDR3 protein: CASSMDRGGNQPQHF
CDR3 DNA: TGTGCCAGTAGTATGGACAGGGGTGGGAATCAGCCCCAGCATTTT
D gene: TRBD1
V gene: TRBV19
J gene: TRBJ1-5
CDR3 length: 15
clone size: NA

CDR3 protein: CASSTGYFQHF
CDR3 DNA: TGTGCCAGTAGCACAGGGTACTTCCAGCATTTT
D gene: NA
V gene: TRBV19
J gene: TRBJ1-5
CDR3 length: 11
clone size: NA

CDR3 protein: CASQFRQGDNQPQHF
CDR3 DNA: TGTGCCAGTCAATTTCGACAGGGTGACAATCAGCCCCAGCATTTT
D gene: TRBD1
V gene: TRBV19
J gene: TRBJ1-5
CDR3 length: 15
clone size: NA

CDR3 protein: CAWSVGQGWDGYTF
CDR3 DNA: TGTGCCTGGAGCGTTGGACAGGGCTGGGATGGCTACACCTTC
D gene: TRBD1
V gene: TRBV30
J gene: TRBJ1-2
CDR3 length: 14
clone size: NA

CDR3 protein: CASSQQGLWNQPQHF
CDR3 DNA: TGCGCCAGCAGCCAACAGGGTTTATGGAATCAGCCCCAGCATTTT
D gene: NA
V gene: TRBV4-1
J gene: TRBJ1-5
CDR3 length: 15
clone size: NA

CDR3 protein: CASILAQGSYEQYF
CDR3 DNA: TGTGCCAGCATCCTTGCGCAGGGTTCCTACGAGCAGTACTTC
D gene: NA
V gene: TRBV6-6
J gene: TRBJ2-7
CDR3 length: 14
clone size: once

CDR3 protein: CASSLPGTGALGNYGYTF
CDR3 DNA: TGTGCCAGCAGTTTACCCGGGACAGGGGCCCTTGGGAACTATGGCTACACCTTC
D gene: TRBD1
V gene: TRBV28
J gene: TRBJ1-2
CDR3 length: 18
clone size: NA

CDR3 protein: CASRNRVKNTIYF
CDR3 DNA: TGTGCCAGTAGAAACAGGGTGAAAAACACCATATATTTT
D gene: NA
V gene: TRBV19
J gene: TRBJ1-3
CDR3 length: 13
clone size: NA

CDR3 protein: CASSLLTGIKREQYF
CDR3 DNA: TGTGCCAGCAGCTTGTTGACAGGAATAAAACGAGAGCAGTACTTC
D gene: NA
V gene: TRBV5-6
J gene: TRBJ2-5
CDR3 length: 15
clone size: NA

CDR3 protein: CASSFRGDGTDTQYF
CDR3 DNA: TGTGCCAGCAGCTTTCGGGGGGATGGCACAGATACGCAGTATTTT
D gene: TRBD2
V gene: TRBV7-9
J gene: TRBJ2-3
CDR3 length: 15
clone size: NA

CDR3 protein: CAWQQGTFEKLFF
CDR3 DNA: TGTGCCTGGCAACAGGGGACCTTCGAAAAACTGTTTTTT
D gene: TRBD1
V gene: TRBV30
J gene: TRBJ1-4
CDR3 length: 13
clone size: NA

CDR3 protein: CASSPSRQGAWNQPQHF
CDR3 DNA: TGTGCCAGCAGTCCAAGCAGACAGGGGGCATGGAATCAGCCCCAGCATTTT
D gene: TRBD1
V gene: TRBV28
J gene: TRBJ1-5
CDR3 length: 17
clone size: NA

CDR3 protein: CASSLTEDTEASF
CDR3 DNA: TGTGCCAGCAGCTTAACAGAGGACACTGAAGCTTCCTTT
D gene: NA
V gene: TRBV7-2
J gene: TRBJ1-1
CDR3 length: 13
clone size: NA

CDR3 protein: CASSPLAGGQETQYF
CDR3 DNA: TGTGCCAGCAGTCCCTTAGCGGGGGGGCAAGAGACCCAGTACTTC
D gene: TRBD2
V gene: TRBV6-1
J gene: TRBJ2-5
CDR3 length: 15
clone size: NA

CDR3 protein: CATSRKSGQLPQHF
CDR3 DNA: TGTGCCACCAGCAGAAAATCAGGACAGTTGCCCCAGCATTTT
D gene: NA
V gene: TRBV15
J gene: TRBJ1-5
CDR3 length: 14
clone size: NA

CDR3 protein: CASSFGGWRGGDEQFF
CDR3 DNA: TGTGCCAGCAGCTTTGGCGGTTGGCGGGGGGGCGATGAGCAGTTCTTC
D gene: TRBD2
V gene: TRBV7-3
J gene: TRBJ2-1
CDR3 length: 16
clone size: NA

CDR3 protein: CASSVGLAGDYEQYF
CDR3 DNA: TGTGCCAGCAGCGTAGGGTTAGCGGGGGACTACGAGCAGTACTTC
D gene: TRBD2
V gene: TRBV9
J gene: TRBJ2-7
CDR3 length: 15
clone size: NA

CDR3 protein: CASSLATRGPQHF
CDR3 DNA: TGTGCCAGCAGCTTAGCTACCAGGGGGCCCCAGCATTTT
D gene: NA
V gene: TRBV7-8
J gene: TRBJ1-5
CDR3 length: 13
clone size: NA

CDR3 protein: CASSPPPDWALGAFF
CDR3 DNA: TGTGCCAGCTCACCACCACCCGATTGGGCACTGGGAGCTTTCTTT
D gene: NA
V gene: TRBV18
J gene: TRBJ1-1
CDR3 length: 15
clone size: once

CDR3 protein: CASSSLGGDGELFF
CDR3 DNA: TGTGCCAGCAGCTCCCTCGGGGGAGACGGGGAGCTGTTTTTT
D gene: NA
V gene: TRBV6-1
J gene: TRBJ2-2
CDR3 length: 14
clone size: few

CDR3 protein: CASSPLAREGTQYF
CDR3 DNA: TGTGCCAGCAGTCCCTTGGCTCGGGAGGGGACCCAGTACTTC
D gene: TRBD2
V gene: TRBV6-5
J gene: TRBJ2-5
CDR3 length: 14
clone size: NA

CDR3 protein: CASSYSGREGAFF
CDR3 DNA: TGTGCCAGCAGTTACTCGGGGCGCGAAGGAGCTTTCTTT
D gene: NA
V gene: TRBV6-5
J gene: TRBJ1-1
CDR3 length: 13
clone size: few

CDR3 protein: CASSLALGQGIFSTDTQYF
CDR3 DNA: TGCGCCAGCAGCTTGGCCTTAGGGCAGGGGATTTTTTCCACAGATACGCAGTATTTT
D gene: NA
V gene: TRBV5-1
J gene: TRBJ2-3
CDR3 length: 19
clone size: NA

CDR3 protein: CASSPIGQNSNQPQHF
CDR3 DNA: TGTGCCAGCTCTCCTATTGGGCAGAATAGCAATCAGCCCCAGCATTTT
D gene: NA
V gene: TRBV18
J gene: TRBJ1-5
CDR3 length: 16
clone size: NA

CDR3 protein: CASSSRDRKGYTF
CDR3 DNA: TGTGCCAGCAGTTCCCGGGACAGGAAGGGCTACACCTTC
D gene: TRBD1
V gene: TRBV6-5
J gene: TRBJ1-2
CDR3 length: 13
clone size: NA

CDR3 protein: CASSPGAFNSPLHF
CDR3 DNA: TGTGCCAGCTCACCAGGAGCCTTTAATTCACCCCTCCACTTT
D gene: NA
V gene: TRBV18
J gene: TRBJ1-6
CDR3 length: 14
clone size: NA

CDR3 protein: CASNSGIFEKLFF
CDR3 DNA: TGTGCCAGCAACTCCGGGATATTTGAAAAACTGTTTTTT
D gene: NA
V gene: TRBV19
J gene: TRBJ1-4
CDR3 length: 13
clone size: NA

CDR3 protein: CASSGAGLEKLFF
CDR3 DNA: TGTGCCAGCAGTGGAGCGGGCCTTGAAAAACTGTTTTTT
D gene: NA
V gene: TRBV6-1
J gene: TRBJ1-4
CDR3 length: 13
clone size: NA

CDR3 protein: CASSYTRVDYGYTF
CDR3 DNA: TGTGCCAGCAGTTACACCAGGGTGGACTATGGCTACACCTTC
D gene: NA
V gene: TRBV6-6
J gene: TRBJ1-2
CDR3 length: 14
clone size: NA

CDR3 protein: CASSVGGASTGELFF
CDR3 DNA: TGTGCCAGCAGCGTCGGGGGGGCCTCCACCGGGGAGCTGTTTTTT
D gene: TRBD2
V gene: TRBV9
J gene: TRBJ2-2
CDR3 length: 15
clone size: once

CDR3 protein: CASSPPRRTGGLYNEQFF
CDR3 DNA: TGTGCCAGCAGCCCGCCTCGGAGGACAGGGGGCCTCTACAATGAGCAGTTCTTC
D gene: TRBD1
V gene: TRBV7-9
J gene: TRBJ2-1
CDR3 length: 18
clone size: few

CDR3 protein: CASSQDPTGTINEKLFF
CDR3 DNA: TGCGCCAGCAGCCAAGATCCGACAGGCACTATCAACGAAAAACTGTTTTTT
D gene: NA
V gene: TRBV4-1
J gene: TRBJ1-4
CDR3 length: 17
clone size: NA

CDR3 protein: CASRETGVHQPQHF
CDR3 DNA: TGTGCCAGCAGAGAAACAGGGGTACATCAGCCCCAGCATTTT
D gene: TRBD1
V gene: TRBV6-1
J gene: TRBJ1-5
CDR3 length: 14
clone size: NA

CDR3 protein: CSVEAPSSGANVLTF
CDR3 DNA: TGCAGCGTTGAAGCCCCCAGCTCTGGGGCCAACGTCCTGACTTTC
D gene: NA
V gene: TRBV29-1
J gene: TRBJ2-6
CDR3 length: 15
clone size: NA

CDR3 protein: CAISQDRGRDEQYF
CDR3 DNA: TGTGCCATCAGCCAGGACAGGGGGCGCGACGAGCAGTACTTC
D gene: TRBD1
V gene: TRBV10-3
J gene: TRBJ2-7
CDR3 length: 14
clone size: NA

CDR3 protein: CASSEGPYSNQPQHF
CDR3 DNA: TGTGCCAGCAGTGAAGGCCCCTATAGCAATCAGCCCCAGCATTTT
D gene: NA
V gene: TRBV6-1
J gene: TRBJ1-5
CDR3 length: 15
clone size: once

CDR3 protein: CASSQEGGSEAFF
CDR3 DNA: TGTGCCAGCAGCCAAGAAGGGGGATCCGAAGCTTTCTTT
D gene: NA
V gene: TRBV14
J gene: TRBJ1-1
CDR3 length: 13
clone size: NA

CDR3 protein: CASSPPSGTDNQPQHF
CDR3 DNA: TGTGCCAGCTCACCACCGAGCGGGACGGATAATCAGCCCCAGCATTTT
D gene: NA
V gene: TRBV18
J gene: TRBJ1-5
CDR3 length: 16
clone size: NA

CDR3 protein: CASSFLGADTGELFF
CDR3 DNA: TGTGCCAGCAGTTTTTTGGGGGCCGACACCGGGGAGCTGTTTTTT
D gene: NA
V gene: TRBV28
J gene: TRBJ2-2
CDR3 length: 15
clone size: NA

CDR3 protein: CSERGGGDTDTQYF
CDR3 DNA: TGCAGCGAAAGAGGCGGGGGCGATACAGATACGCAGTATTTT
D gene: NA
V gene: TRBV29-1
J gene: TRBJ2-3
CDR3 length: 14
clone size: NA

CDR3 protein: CASSDPWTGWSGYTF
CDR3 DNA: TGTGCCAGCAGTGATCCATGGACAGGGTGGAGTGGCTACACCTTC
D gene: TRBD1
V gene: TRBV2
J gene: TRBJ1-2
CDR3 length: 15
clone size: NA